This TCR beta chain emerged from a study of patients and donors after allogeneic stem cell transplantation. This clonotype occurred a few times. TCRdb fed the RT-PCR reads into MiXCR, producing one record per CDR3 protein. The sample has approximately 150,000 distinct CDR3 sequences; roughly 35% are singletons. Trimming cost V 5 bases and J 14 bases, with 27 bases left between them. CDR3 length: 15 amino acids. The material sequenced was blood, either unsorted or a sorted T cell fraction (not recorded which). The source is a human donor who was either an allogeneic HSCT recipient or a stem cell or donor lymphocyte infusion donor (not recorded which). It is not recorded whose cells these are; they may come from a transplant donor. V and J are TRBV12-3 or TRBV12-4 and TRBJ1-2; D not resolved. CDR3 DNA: TGTGCCAGCAGTCCAGGAGCCCCCGGTGGGTATGGCGGTACCTTC. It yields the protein CASSPGAPGGYGGTF.